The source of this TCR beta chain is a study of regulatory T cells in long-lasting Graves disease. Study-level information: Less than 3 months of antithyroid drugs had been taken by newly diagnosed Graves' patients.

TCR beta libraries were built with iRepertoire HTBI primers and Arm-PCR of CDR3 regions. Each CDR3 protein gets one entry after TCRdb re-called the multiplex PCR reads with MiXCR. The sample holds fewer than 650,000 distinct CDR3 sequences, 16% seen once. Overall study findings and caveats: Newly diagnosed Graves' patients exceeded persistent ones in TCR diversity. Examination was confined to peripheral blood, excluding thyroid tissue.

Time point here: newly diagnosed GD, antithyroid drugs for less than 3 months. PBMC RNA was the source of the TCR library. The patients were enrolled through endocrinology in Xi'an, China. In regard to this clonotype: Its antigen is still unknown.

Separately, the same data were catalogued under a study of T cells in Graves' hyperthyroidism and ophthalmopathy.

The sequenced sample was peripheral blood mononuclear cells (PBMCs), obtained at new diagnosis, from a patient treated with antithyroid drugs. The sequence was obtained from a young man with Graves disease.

In DNA form, the CDR3 reads TGCAGTGTACAGGGCCCCCCCCGGTACTTC. Translated, it gives CSVQGPPRYF. The chain recombines TRBV20-1 with TRBJ2-5; maybe TRBD1 (6 bases). The germline V and J ends were trimmed by 7 bases and 13 bases, with 16 bases remaining between them. Germline CDR1 DFQATT, CDR2 SNEGSKA (reference sequence). The CDR3 totals 10 residues.